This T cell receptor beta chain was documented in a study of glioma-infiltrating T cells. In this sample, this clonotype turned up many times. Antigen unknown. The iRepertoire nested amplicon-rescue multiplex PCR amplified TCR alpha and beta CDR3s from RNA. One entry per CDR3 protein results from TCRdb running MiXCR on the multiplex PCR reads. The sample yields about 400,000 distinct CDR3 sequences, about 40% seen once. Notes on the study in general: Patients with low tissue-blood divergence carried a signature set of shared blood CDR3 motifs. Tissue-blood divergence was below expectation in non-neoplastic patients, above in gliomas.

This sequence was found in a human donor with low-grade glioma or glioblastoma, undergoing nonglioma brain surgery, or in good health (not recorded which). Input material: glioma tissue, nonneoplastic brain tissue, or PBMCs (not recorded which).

The CDR3 bases are TGTGCCAGCAGTACTAAGAAGGGGACACTGACTCCGGCTTTCTTT. Its translation is CASSTKKGTLTPAFF. V gene TRBV28 combines with J gene TRBJ1-1; tentatively, D is TRBD1 (6 bases). CDR3 size: 15 residues. Trimming left V 5 bases short and J 11 bases short, with 24 bases between. The germline gives CDR1 MDHEN, CDR2 SYDVKM.